This TCR beta chain stems from a study of blood T cell repertoires in COVID-19. In the study overall: PBMCs, B-cell-depleted T cells, or T cells were the source of the cDNA or gDNA that made up the material.

As processed by the authors: The authors estimated nucleated cell counts from reference gene primer amplification. Generated by immunoSEQ multiplex PCR, the TCRdb table keeps only in-frame clones and is missing some. The V and J calls and clone size come from that table; D and trimming were worked out from the DNA. There are about 200,000 clones in the sample; 80% occur only once, and approximately 6.9% lies in the top ten. V was shortened by 5 bases and J by 1 base, with 15 bases between the two germline ends. The CDR3 has 16 amino acids. Germline V gives CDR1 MDHEN, CDR2 SYDVKM. This TCR derives from a man aged 55 to 69 with acute or convalescent COVID-19. V and J are TRBV28 and TRBJ1-3; D is perhaps TRBD1 (5 bases). Material for sequencing was peripheral blood. CDR3 sequence reads: CASSIKDRVSGNTIYF. Written as DNA, the CDR3 is TGTGCCAGCAGTATCAAAGACAGAGTTTCTGGAAACACCATATATTTT.